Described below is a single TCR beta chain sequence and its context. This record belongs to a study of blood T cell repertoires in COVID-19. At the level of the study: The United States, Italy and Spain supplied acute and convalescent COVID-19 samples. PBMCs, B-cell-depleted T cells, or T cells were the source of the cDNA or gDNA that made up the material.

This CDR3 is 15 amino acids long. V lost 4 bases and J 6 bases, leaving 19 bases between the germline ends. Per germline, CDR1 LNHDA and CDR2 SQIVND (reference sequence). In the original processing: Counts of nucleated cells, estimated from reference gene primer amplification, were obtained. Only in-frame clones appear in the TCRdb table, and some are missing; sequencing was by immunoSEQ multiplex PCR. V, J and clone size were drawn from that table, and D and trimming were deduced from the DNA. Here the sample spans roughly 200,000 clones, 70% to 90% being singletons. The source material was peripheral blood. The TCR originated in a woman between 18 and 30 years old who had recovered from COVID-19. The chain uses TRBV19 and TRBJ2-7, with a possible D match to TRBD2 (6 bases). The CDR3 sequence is CASSTTSWGLSEQYF. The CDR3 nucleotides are TGTGCCAGTAGTACAACTAGCTGGGGTCTTAGCGAGCAGTACTTC.